The rows below give T cell receptor beta chains drawn from one sample of a study of PD-1 blockade in classical Hodgkin lymphoma. Clones were sequenced by immunoSEQ multiplex PCR, and TCRdb holds only the in-frame ones, with some missing. The sample has about 94,000 clones, roughly nine tenths seen once. The material sequenced was peripheral blood mononuclear cells (PBMCs), taken before the second cycle of nivolumab. The source is a human donor with classical Hodgkin lymphoma. Both conserved end residues are part of each CDR3. The order of the fields is V gene, CDR3 protein.

V: TRBV9
CDR3: CASSPPSNGELFF

V: TRBV11-2
CDR3: CASSLGWSFRGNEQFF

V: TRBV6-5
CDR3: CASSRTSSYEQYF

V: TRBV29-1
CDR3: CSVPLAFF

V: TRBV6-4
CDR3: CASSAHLAGGPLGNIQYF

V: TRBV19
CDR3: CASSTSLGYNEQFF

V: TRBV5-6
CDR3: CASSLVPQKETQYF

V: TRBV5-1
CDR3: CASSSQGIRDTIYF

V: TRBV30
CDR3: CAWSGGLQETQYF

V: TRBV5-1
CDR3: CATTTWGGGSTDTQYF

V: TRBV19
CDR3: CASSIGPSGGDEQFF

V: TRBV19
CDR3: CASTGTITDTQYF

V: TRBV7-2
CDR3: CASRPRLAGEDTQYF

V: TRBV5-6
CDR3: CASSRGRADTEAFF

V: TRBV7-6
CDR3: CASSLYGLPTDTQYF

V: TRBV6-5
CDR3: CASSPLLGGRETQYF

V: TRBV27
CDR3: CASRPTFQGSYEQYF

V: TRBV11-2
CDR3: CASSLRPEGGSGANVLTF

V: TRBV18
CDR3: CASSNVIGDFGNTIYF

V: TRBV9
CDR3: CASSGSSLGQNTGELFF

V: TRBV4-1
CDR3: CASSQEGRGGYGYTF

V: TRBV18
CDR3: CASSPQLRIAGAGQETQYF